This T cell receptor (beta chain) was sequenced in a study of T-cell memory formation after mild COVID-19 (dated by TCRdb to the early 2020s). Some background on the complete study: Most TCR sequence clusters were specific to one of the two donors. The cohort comprised two young, previously healthy adult volunteers, one female and one male. In two donors, T-cell clones that expanded and contracted after mild COVID-19 were followed by sequencing TCRalpha and TCRbeta repertoires longitudinally.

For this clonotype: The antigen it recognizes is unknown. Per-base qualities were not stored, and no clone one base away is much larger.

Overall results and qualifications from the work: Balanced CD4/CD8 phenotypes were observed for clones contracting from day 15 to 85, whereas a bias towards CD4+ was observed for a second wave of clones expanding from day 15 to 37. Contracting CD4+ clones turned up mainly in the CM and EM memory subsets, whereas EMRA was where CD8+ clones were enriched. SARS-CoV-2 specificity of the second-wave clones peaking on day 37 was not confirmed. Some responding clones were found in pre-infection memory, which suggests that pre-existing cross-reactive memory T cells took part in the SARS-CoV-2 response. Only a couple of mild cases were covered in the study, and larger cohorts including severe cases with pre-infection samples were considered necessary.

Sequencing relied on an Illumina NovaSeq 6000. Using 5'RACE with constant-segment primers, TCRalpha and TCRbeta cDNA libraries were constructed, with sample barcodes and unique molecular identifiers added in the process. Trizol reagent was used to extract RNA from every sample. Libraries were amplified in two PCR steps, with a second sample barcode and Illumina TruSeq adapters added in the second step. Sequencing of the libraries was done on an Illumina NovaSeq, producing 2 x 150 bp paired-end reads. In the paper's pipeline: The reads were demultiplexed and collapsed into UMI-guided consensus sequences using migec v1.2.7. Using mixcr v2.1.11, UMI consensuses were aligned to TRA and TRB V and J templates and then assembled into clonotypes. Clonotypes were classified as expanded or contracted when called significant by both edgeR and NoisET, with noise models trained on biological replicates. edgeR calls used a false discovery rate-adjusted p below 0.01 and a log2 fold-change threshold of 1. As an exploratory analysis of dynamics, max-normalized trajectories of the 1000 most abundant clonotypes were examined by PCA with hierarchical clustering. Each responding clone was given a CD4 or CD8 phenotype based on the CD4+ and CD8+ repertoires, which had been sequenced separately. Using fastp at Q25 and MiXCR, TCRdb reprocessed the public reads and kept productive beta chains. Under each unique CDR3 protein, matching rows form one entry showing the most common genes and DNA. The V and J calls here are based on TCRdb, not the publication. Across this sample there are about 260,000 distinct CDR3 sequences, with about a sixth seen only once. Clones ranked in the top ten supply about a fifth of the sample.

Ficoll-Paque density gradient centrifugation was used to isolate PBMCs. The receptor's source is a man aged 18 to 29 who had mild COVID-19 (a few samples of this study predate the infection). The sample titles of this study are shuffled in the database, so cell type and time point are left out; the donor was told from shared clones. Sample: PBMCs or a T cell subset sorted from them (not recorded which).

This receptor has the CDR3 CASSLGDSRNTEAFF. The DNA reads TGTGCCAGCAGCCTCGGGGACTCTAGGAACACTGAAGCTTTCTTT. The chain couples TRBV9 to TRBJ1-1; the D region possibly corresponds to TRBD1 (5 bases align). Inclusive of the bounding cysteine and phenylalanine, the CDR3 is 15 residues long. This entry keeps only the CDR3 DNA: 45 bases, framed from base 1. V sheds 4 bases and J sheds 1 base, leaving 14 bases between their ends. CDR1 SGDLS and CDR2 YYNGEE were looked up in the germline V gene.